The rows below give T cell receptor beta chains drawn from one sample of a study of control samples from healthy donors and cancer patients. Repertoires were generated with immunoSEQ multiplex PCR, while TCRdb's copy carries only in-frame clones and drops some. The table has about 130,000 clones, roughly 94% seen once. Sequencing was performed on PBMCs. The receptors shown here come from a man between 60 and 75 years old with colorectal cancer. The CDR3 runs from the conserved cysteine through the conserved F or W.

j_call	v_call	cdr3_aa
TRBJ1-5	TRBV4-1	CASSQDPPANQPQHF
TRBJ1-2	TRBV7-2	CASTLEWGRAGGYTF
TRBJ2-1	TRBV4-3	CASSQQPGLGANEQFF
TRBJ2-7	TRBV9	CASSVSGGALEQYF
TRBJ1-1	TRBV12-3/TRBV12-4	CASTRDRGTFF
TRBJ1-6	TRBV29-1	CSVHLGGQNNSPLHF
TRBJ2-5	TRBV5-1	CASSLVSRETQYF
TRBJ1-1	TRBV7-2	CTSESGQGTEAFF
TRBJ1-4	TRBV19	CASSIGQGNEKLFF
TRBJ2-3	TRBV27	CASSFFGGGAVDTQYF
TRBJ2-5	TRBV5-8	CASSYRGQGSRETQYF
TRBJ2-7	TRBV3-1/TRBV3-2	CASSRLGVPYEQYF
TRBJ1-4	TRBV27	CASSFSRQGWENEKLFF
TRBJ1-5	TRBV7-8	CASTLQAPDEPQHF
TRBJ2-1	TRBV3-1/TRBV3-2	CASSQDYGTSGLTYNEQFF
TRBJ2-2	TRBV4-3	CASSQEASGGPTGELFF
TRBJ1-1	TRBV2	CAGGQSLTEAFF
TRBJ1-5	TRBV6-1	CASSEEQSNQPQHF
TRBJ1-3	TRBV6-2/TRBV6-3	CASSLPRTSGGNTIYF
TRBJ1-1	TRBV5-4	CASSLGLMNTEAFF
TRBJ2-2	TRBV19	CASSQASGAHTGELFF
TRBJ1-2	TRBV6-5	CASSTHGQANYGYTF
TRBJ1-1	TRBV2	CASFPTAVNTEAFF
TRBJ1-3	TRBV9	CASAKGSGNTIYF
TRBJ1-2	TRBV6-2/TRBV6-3	CASRWTNYGYTF
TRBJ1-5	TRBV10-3	CAISESGSDQPQHF